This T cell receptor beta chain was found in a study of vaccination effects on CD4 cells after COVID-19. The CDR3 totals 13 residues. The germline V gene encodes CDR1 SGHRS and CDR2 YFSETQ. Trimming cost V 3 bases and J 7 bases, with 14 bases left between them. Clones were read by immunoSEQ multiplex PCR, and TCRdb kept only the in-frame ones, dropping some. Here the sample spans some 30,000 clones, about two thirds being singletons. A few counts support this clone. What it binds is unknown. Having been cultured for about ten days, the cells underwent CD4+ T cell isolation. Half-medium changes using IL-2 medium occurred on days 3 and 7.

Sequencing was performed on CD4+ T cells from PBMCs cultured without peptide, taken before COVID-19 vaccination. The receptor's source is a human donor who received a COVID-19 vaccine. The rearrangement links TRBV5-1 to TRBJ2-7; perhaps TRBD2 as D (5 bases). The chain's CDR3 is CASSSDGVWEQYF. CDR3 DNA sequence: TGCGCCAGCAGCTCAGACGGGGTTTGGGAGCAGTACTTC.